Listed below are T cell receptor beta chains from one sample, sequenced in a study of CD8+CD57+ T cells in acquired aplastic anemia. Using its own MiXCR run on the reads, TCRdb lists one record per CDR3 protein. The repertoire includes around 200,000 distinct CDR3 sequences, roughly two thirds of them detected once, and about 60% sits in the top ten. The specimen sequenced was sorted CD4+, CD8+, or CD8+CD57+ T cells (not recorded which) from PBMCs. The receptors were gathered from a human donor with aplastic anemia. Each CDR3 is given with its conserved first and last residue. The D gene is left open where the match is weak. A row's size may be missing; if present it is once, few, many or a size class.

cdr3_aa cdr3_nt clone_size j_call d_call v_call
CAISESASGYEQYF TGTGCCATCAGTGAGTCGGCTAGCGGGTACGAGCAGTACTTC NA TRBJ2-7 TRBD2 TRBV10-3
CASSGGPPVSGNTIYF TGTGCCAGCAGCGGAGGCCCCCCGGTTTCCGGAAACACCATATATTTT NA TRBJ1-3 NA TRBV9
CASSLAARNEQFF TGTGCCAGCAGCTTAGCGGCACGCAATGAGCAGTTCTTC NA TRBJ2-1 NA TRBV7-9
CSARPAGGQDTQYF TGCAGTGCTAGGCCAGCGGGGGGGCAAGATACGCAGTATTTT NA TRBJ2-3 TRBD2 TRBV20-1
CASSHGVEQFF TGTGCCAGCAGCCACGGGGTAGAGCAGTTCTTC NA TRBJ2-1 NA TRBV5-1
CASSASSTSTDTQYF TGTGCCAGCAGCGCCTCATCGACTAGCACAGATACGCAGTATTTT NA TRBJ2-3 NA TRBV5-4
CASSVASSGGTHEQYF TGTGCCAGCAGCGTAGCGTCCAGCGGGGGGACCCACGAGCAGTACTTC many TRBJ2-7 TRBD2 TRBV9
CAISEAAGGLYEQYF TGTGCCATCAGTGAGGCGGCGGGGGGACTATACGAGCAGTACTTC NA TRBJ2-7 TRBD2 TRBV10-3
CASNGGREQFF TGTGCCAGTAACGGGGGGCGTGAGCAGTTCTTC NA TRBJ2-1 NA TRBV19
CATSSSRSGQGGNQPQHF TGTGCCACCAGCAGCTCCAGGTCGGGACAGGGAGGCAATCAGCCCCAGCATTTT NA TRBJ1-5 TRBD1 TRBV15
CASRKQGSGGHLHF TGTGCCAGCAGGAAACAGGGGTCAGGCGGTCACCTCCACTTT NA TRBJ1-6 TRBD1 TRBV19
CASSADDTQGNTEAFF TGTGCCAGCAGCGCCGACGATACACAGGGGAACACTGAAGCTTTCTTT NA TRBJ1-1 NA TRBV9
CASSDRFQGTNSNQPQHF TGTGCCAGCAGTGATAGGTTCCAGGGAACGAATAGCAATCAGCCCCAGCATTTT many TRBJ1-5 NA TRBV6-4
CATGQGMTYEQYF TGTGCCACCGGACAGGGTATGACCTACGAGCAGTACTTC few TRBJ2-7 TRBD1 TRBV28
CASSQDSGSYEQYF TGCGCCAGCAGCCAAGACTCAGGGTCCTACGAGCAGTACTTC few TRBJ2-7 NA TRBV4-1
CSLSTGEVNQPQHF TGCAGTCTTTCGACAGGGGAGGTCAATCAGCCCCAGCATTTT once TRBJ1-5 TRBD1 TRBV20-1
CAISERLADAYEQYF TGTGCCATCAGTGAGCGACTAGCGGACGCCTACGAGCAGTACTTC once TRBJ2-7 TRBD2 TRBV10-3
CASSQPGLAEYEQYF TGCGCCAGCAGCCAACCGGGACTAGCGGAATACGAGCAGTACTTC NA TRBJ2-7 TRBD2 TRBV5-1
CAISEGTTYNEQFF TGTGCCATCAGTGAAGGGACTACCTACAATGAGCAGTTCTTC NA TRBJ2-1 TRBD2 TRBV10-3
CASKLQAGPKETQYF TGCGCCAGCAAACTCCAAGCGGGGCCAAAAGAGACCCAGTACTTC NA TRBJ2-5 TRBD2 TRBV10-2
CASSLPGSKNIQYF TGTGCCAGCAGTTTGCCGGGTAGCAAAAACATTCAGTACTTC many TRBJ2-4 NA TRBV27
CASSSSREGLGNTIYF TGTGCCAGCAGTTCTTCCCGGGAGGGTCTTGGAAACACCATATATTTT few TRBJ1-3 NA TRBV28
CASSSHLDLAGPGGQFF TGTGCCAGCAGCTCCCACCTCGATCTAGCGGGGCCGGGGGGCCAGTTCTTC many TRBJ2-1 TRBD2 TRBV9
CASKLDEQYF TGTGCCAGCAAGCTTGACGAGCAGTACTTC NA TRBJ2-7 NA TRBV6-1
CSATVDRVQETQYF TGCAGTGCTACCGTGGACAGGGTCCAGGAGACCCAGTACTTC NA TRBJ2-5 TRBD1 TRBV20-1
CASSLNAGGNEQFF TGCGCCAGCAGCTTAAATGCGGGAGGCAATGAGCAGTTCTTC NA TRBJ2-1 TRBD2 TRBV5-1
CASSYEGDTQYF TGTGCCAGCAGTTACGAGGGAGACACGCAGTATTTT NA TRBJ2-3 NA TRBV6-5
CASSLAHPRDTQYF TGTGCCAGCAGCTTAGCTCACCCGAGGGATACGCAGTATTTT NA TRBJ2-3 NA TRBV7-3
CASSLMGYTDTQYF TGTGCCAGCAGTTTAATGGGGTACACAGATACGCAGTATTTT many TRBJ2-3 NA TRBV12-3/TRBV12-4
CAWSGTGVFGTDTQYF TGTGCCTGGAGCGGGACAGGGGTTTTTGGCACAGATACGCAGTATTTT NA TRBJ2-3 TRBD1 TRBV5-6
CGTAARGGMYNEQFF TGTGGAACAGCGGCTCGCGGGGGAATGTACAATGAGCAGTTCTTC many TRBJ2-1 TRBD2 TRBV7-9
CSARGLAGEVSETQYF TGCAGTGCTAGGGGACTAGCGGGAGAGGTCAGCGAGACCCAGTACTTC NA TRBJ2-5 TRBD2 TRBV20-1
CASSPSSSNIQYF TGTGCCAGCAGCCCCAGTTCCTCAAACATTCAGTACTTC NA TRBJ2-4 NA TRBV7-8
CSAREIAGGGDTQYF TGCAGTGCTAGAGAAATAGCGGGGGGGGGAGATACGCAGTATTTT NA TRBJ2-3 TRBD2 TRBV20-1
CASSIGSGREQFF TGTGCCAGTAGTATAGGTTCTGGGAGAGAGCAGTTCTTC NA TRBJ2-1 NA TRBV19
CASSIRRGVNSNQPQHF TGTGCCAGTAGTATAAGGCGGGGCGTGAATAGCAATCAGCCCCAGCATTTT NA TRBJ1-5 NA TRBV19
CATSRLAGTYEQYF TGTGCCACCAGCAGACTAGCGGGGACCTACGAGCAGTACTTC NA TRBJ2-7 TRBD2 TRBV15
CSARQLRNTEAFF TGCAGTGCTCGACAGTTAAGGAACACTGAAGCTTTCTTT NA TRBJ1-1 NA TRBV20-1
CATSRDRGTATTREQYF TGTGCCACCAGCAGAGATAGGGGAACTGCCACGACTAGGGAGCAGTACTTC NA TRBJ2-7 NA TRBV15
CATSDFDTQYF TGTGCCACCAGTGATTTTGATACGCAGTATTTT NA TRBJ2-3 NA TRBV24-1
CATSRDSASDSPLHF TGTGCCACCAGCAGAGATTCGGCCTCTGATTCACCCCTCCACTTT many TRBJ1-6 NA TRBV15
CASSDTSSYEQYF TGTGCCAGCAGTGACACGTCATCCTACGAGCAGTACTTC NA TRBJ2-7 NA TRBV6-1
CSARDRNGVVGETQYF TGCAGTGCTAGAGATCGTAACGGCGTAGTCGGAGAGACCCAGTACTTC NA TRBJ2-5 NA TRBV20-1
CASSLETGGFETQYF TGTGCCAGCAGTTTAGAGACAGGGGGCTTTGAGACCCAGTACTTC NA TRBJ2-5 TRBD1 TRBV2